The 2 T cell receptor beta chains below all came from one sample that was sequenced in a study of shared clonotypes between healthy human individuals. Sequenced by immunoSEQ multiplex PCR; TCRdb stores in-frame clones only, minus some. This table holds approximately 2,000,000 clones, about nine tenths found once. The specimen was naive CD4+ T cells from PBMCs. The subset was: CD45RA+ positively selected. The origin of the receptors is a man younger than 35 in good health. Some clones in this sample may be carry-over from other donors' samples.

This rearrangement joins TRBV28 to TRBJ1-5; 12 positions match TRBD1. The germline V gene encodes CDR1 MDHEN and CDR2 SYDVKM. Trimming at V came to 6 bases and at J to 7 bases, leaving 7 bases not matched to a gene. The CDR3 extends over 15 amino acids. The CDR3 DNA sequence: TGTGCCAGCAGGGGGGGACAGGGGGCTTGGCAGCCCCAGCATTTT. Encoded protein: CASRGGQGAWQPQHF.

The chain combines TRBV6-1 with TRBJ1-5; possible D gene TRBD1, 5 bases. This CDR3 region has 14 residues. Trimming left V 4 bases short and J 0 bases short, with 7 bases between. CDR1 is MNHNS, CDR2 SASEGT, per germline. The CDR3 loop is CASSATASNQPQHF. Here the CDR3 DNA reads TGTGCCAGCAGTGCGACAGCTAGCAATCAGCCCCAGCATTTT.